Listed below are T cell receptor beta chains from one sample, sequenced in a study of vaccination and CD4 T cells after COVID-19. The antigens of these receptors remain unknown. TCRdb reanalysed the PCR reads using MiXCR and keeps one entry per CDR3 protein. Seen here are tens of thousands of distinct CDR3 sequences, around three fifths observed once, and the top ten hold roughly 3.1%. The sequenced sample was CD4+ T cells from blood, cultured in vitro. All receptors derive from a human donor who had recovered from COVID-19. The CDR3 runs from the conserved cysteine through the conserved F or W. Fields, in order: clone size, V gene, J gene, D gene, CDR3 protein, CDR3 DNA. The D gene is left open where the match is weak. The size field is filled for only some rows; it gives once, few, many or a size class.

abundance: .
v_gene: TRBV6-1
j_gene: TRBJ2-1
d_gene: .
CDR3aa: CASSEALGSYNEQFF
CDR3nt: TGTGCCAGCAGTGAAGCGCTGGGCTCCTACAATGAGCAGTTCTTC

abundance: .
v_gene: TRBV7-2
j_gene: TRBJ1-6
d_gene: .
CDR3aa: CASSLRVGGGTPLHF
CDR3nt: TGTGCCAGCAGCTTACGGGTAGGGGGGGGAACACCCCTCCACTTT

abundance: few
v_gene: TRBV14
j_gene: TRBJ1-1
d_gene: .
CDR3aa: CASSQVGGTNTEAFF
CDR3nt: TGTGCCAGCAGCCAAGTTGGGGGGACTAATACTGAAGCTTTCTTT

abundance: few
v_gene: TRBV20-1
j_gene: TRBJ1-3
d_gene: .
CDR3aa: CSARRERNENTIYF
CDR3nt: TGCAGTGCTAGAAGGGAAAGGAATGAAAACACCATATATTTT

abundance: .
v_gene: TRBV6-1
j_gene: TRBJ1-5
d_gene: TRBD1
CDR3aa: CASSPRTGSQPQHF
CDR3nt: TGTGCCAGCAGCCCTCGGACAGGGAGCCAGCCCCAGCATTTT

abundance: few
v_gene: TRBV19
j_gene: TRBJ1-2
d_gene: .
CDR3aa: CASTPRNYGYTF
CDR3nt: TGTGCCAGCACCCCACGGAACTATGGCTACACCTTC

abundance: .
v_gene: TRBV10-3
j_gene: TRBJ1-1
d_gene: .
CDR3aa: CAISEDTEAFF
CDR3nt: TGTGCCATCAGTGAAGACACTGAAGCTTTCTTT

abundance: .
v_gene: TRBV5-6
j_gene: TRBJ1-2
d_gene: .
CDR3aa: CASSFEKYGYTF
CDR3nt: TGTGCCAGCAGCTTTGAGAAATATGGCTACACCTTC

abundance: .
v_gene: TRBV20-1
j_gene: TRBJ2-1
d_gene: TRBD2
CDR3aa: CSARNLAGNEQFF
CDR3nt: TGCAGTGCTAGAAACCTAGCGGGCAATGAGCAGTTCTTC

abundance: few
v_gene: TRBV15
j_gene: TRBJ1-1
d_gene: TRBD1
CDR3aa: CATRQDRVNTEAFF
CDR3nt: TGTGCCACCAGACAGGACAGGGTGAACACTGAAGCTTTCTTT

abundance: .
v_gene: TRBV5-1
j_gene: TRBJ2-3
d_gene: .
CDR3aa: CASSLDYYTDTQYF
CDR3nt: TGCGCCAGCAGCTTGGACTATTACACAGATACGCAGTATTTT

abundance: .
v_gene: TRBV28
j_gene: TRBJ1-2
d_gene: .
CDR3aa: CASGTLWGTTGYTF
CDR3nt: TGTGCCAGCGGTACTCTCTGGGGAACAACTGGCTACACCTTC

abundance: .
v_gene: TRBV29-1
j_gene: TRBJ2-5
d_gene: .
CDR3aa: CSATPSGQETQYF
CDR3nt: TGCAGCGCCACTCCTAGTGGGCAAGAGACCCAGTACTTC

abundance: .
v_gene: TRBV11-2
j_gene: TRBJ1-4
d_gene: TRBD1
CDR3aa: CASTATGGVNEKLFF
CDR3nt: TGTGCCAGCACCGCGACAGGGGGAGTTAATGAAAAACTGTTTTTT

abundance: few
v_gene: TRBV7-2
j_gene: TRBJ1-2
d_gene: .
CDR3aa: CASSLDGLKGGYTF
CDR3nt: TGTGCCAGCAGCTTAGACGGACTAAAAGGGGGCTACACCTTC

abundance: .
v_gene: TRBV7-3
j_gene: TRBJ1-1
d_gene: .
CDR3aa: CASSLGPGREAFF
CDR3nt: TGTGCCAGCAGCTTGGGGCCGGGTAGAGAAGCTTTCTTT

abundance: .
v_gene: TRBV29-1
j_gene: TRBJ1-1
d_gene: .
CDR3aa: CSVDREAFF
CDR3nt: TGCAGCGTTGACAGGGAAGCTTTCTTT

abundance: once
v_gene: TRBV19
j_gene: TRBJ1-2
d_gene: TRBD1
CDR3aa: CASSIEAPQGVVYGYTF
CDR3nt: TGTGCCAGTAGTATAGAGGCCCCACAGGGGGTGGTCTATGGCTACACCTTC

abundance: .
v_gene: TRBV7-2
j_gene: TRBJ1-1
d_gene: TRBD1
CDR3aa: CASSRQGRTEAFF
CDR3nt: TGTGCCAGCAGCCGACAGGGTAGGACTGAAGCTTTCTTT

abundance: .
v_gene: TRBV5-1
j_gene: TRBJ1-3
d_gene: .
CDR3aa: CASSLAAAGNTIYF
CDR3nt: TGCGCCAGCAGCTTGGCGGCGGCTGGAAACACCATATATTTT

abundance: .
v_gene: TRBV15
j_gene: TRBJ1-1
d_gene: .
CDR3aa: CATRSGGTFGARAFF
CDR3nt: TGTGCCACCAGGAGCGGAGGTACGTTTGGGGCGCGAGCTTTCTTT

abundance: .
v_gene: TRBV5-1
j_gene: TRBJ1-2
d_gene: TRBD1
CDR3aa: CASTTTGSYGYTF
CDR3nt: TGCGCCAGCACCACGACAGGGAGTTATGGCTACACCTTC

abundance: .
v_gene: TRBV5-1
j_gene: TRBJ2-1
d_gene: .
CDR3aa: CASSLGLRGEQFF
CDR3nt: TGCGCCAGCAGCTTAGGGCTTCGGGGTGAGCAGTTCTTC

abundance: few
v_gene: TRBV27
j_gene: TRBJ1-4
d_gene: .
CDR3aa: CASRVPREDEKLFF
CDR3nt: TGTGCCAGCAGAGTCCCCAGGGAGGATGAAAAACTGTTTTTT

abundance: .
v_gene: TRBV20-1
j_gene: TRBJ2-3
d_gene: .
CDR3aa: CSALLSEPSTDTQYF
CDR3nt: TGCAGTGCTTTACTTAGCGAGCCTAGCACAGATACGCAGTATTTT

abundance: .
v_gene: TRBV2
j_gene: TRBJ1-5
d_gene: .
CDR3aa: CASSGDTNQPQHF
CDR3nt: TGTGCCAGCAGTGGGGACACCAATCAGCCCCAGCATTTT

abundance: .
v_gene: TRBV20-1
j_gene: TRBJ1-6
d_gene: .
CDR3aa: CSAREGGRGNSPLHF
CDR3nt: TGCAGTGCTAGAGAGGGGGGGCGAGGAAATTCACCCCTCCACTTT

abundance: .
v_gene: TRBV11-3
j_gene: TRBJ2-2
d_gene: .
CDR3aa: CASSLGWNTGELFF
CDR3nt: TGTGCCAGCAGCTTAGGCTGGAACACCGGGGAGCTGTTTTTT

abundance: .
v_gene: TRBV15
j_gene: TRBJ1-5
d_gene: .
CDR3aa: CATSTGPGNQPQHF
CDR3nt: TGTGCCACCAGCACCGGACCTGGGAATCAGCCCCAGCATTTT

abundance: .
v_gene: TRBV6-1
j_gene: TRBJ2-3
d_gene: TRBD1
CDR3aa: CASYRDSGDTQYF
CDR3nt: TGTGCCAGCTATAGGGACAGTGGGGATACGCAGTATTTT

abundance: .
v_gene: TRBV15
j_gene: TRBJ1-6
d_gene: .
CDR3aa: CATSRGLSGALGSVPLHF
CDR3nt: TGTGCCACCAGCAGAGGGCTTTCAGGCGCCTTAGGCAGCGTACCCCTCCACTTT

abundance: few
v_gene: TRBV6-1
j_gene: TRBJ1-2
d_gene: .
CDR3aa: CASSGSINYGYTF
CDR3nt: TGTGCCAGCAGTGGGTCAATAAACTATGGCTACACCTTC

abundance: .
v_gene: TRBV2
j_gene: TRBJ1-5
d_gene: .
CDR3aa: CASSTARFGQPQHF
CDR3nt: TGTGCCAGCAGTACGGCCAGGTTTGGTCAGCCCCAGCATTTT

abundance: few
v_gene: TRBV6-1
j_gene: TRBJ1-2
d_gene: TRBD1
CDR3aa: CASSPLGRGRWFGYTF
CDR3nt: TGTGCCAGCAGCCCCCTAGGTAGGGGGCGGTGGTTTGGCTACACCTTC

abundance: .
v_gene: TRBV6-2/TRBV6-3
j_gene: TRBJ1-2
d_gene: .
CDR3aa: CASNEGGNYGYTF
CDR3nt: TGTGCCAGCAACGAGGGGGGCAACTATGGCTACACCTTC

abundance: .
v_gene: TRBV5-1
j_gene: TRBJ1-2
d_gene: .
CDR3aa: CASSLEGNYGYTF
CDR3nt: TGCGCCAGCAGCTTGGAAGGGAACTATGGCTACACCTTC

abundance: .
v_gene: TRBV11-2
j_gene: TRBJ1-1
d_gene: .
CDR3aa: CASSFTGWTEAFF
CDR3nt: TGTGCCAGCAGCTTTACAGGGTGGACTGAAGCTTTCTTT

abundance: .
v_gene: TRBV6-2/TRBV6-3
j_gene: TRBJ2-1
d_gene: .
CDR3aa: CAITSPLPRANEQFF
CDR3nt: TGTGCCATTACCTCCCCACTACCCCGGGCGAATGAGCAGTTCTTC

abundance: .
v_gene: TRBV20-1
j_gene: TRBJ2-3
d_gene: .
CDR3aa: CSARTGASTDTQYF
CDR3nt: TGCAGTGCCAGAACGGGGGCTTCCACAGATACGCAGTATTTT

abundance: once
v_gene: TRBV6-2/TRBV6-3
j_gene: TRBJ2-1
d_gene: TRBD1
CDR3aa: CASSQDREVSEQFF
CDR3nt: TGTGCCAGCAGTCAAGACAGGGAAGTTAGTGAGCAGTTCTTC

abundance: .
v_gene: TRBV7-2
j_gene: TRBJ2-3
d_gene: TRBD2
CDR3aa: CASSLAGTSGITDTQYF
CDR3nt: TGTGCCAGCAGCTTGGCCGGGACTAGCGGGATTACAGATACGCAGTATTTT

abundance: few
v_gene: TRBV27
j_gene: TRBJ1-1
d_gene: .
CDR3aa: CASSFFGGERTEAFF
CDR3nt: TGTGCCAGCAGTTTCTTCGGGGGGGAAAGGACTGAAGCTTTCTTT

abundance: few
v_gene: TRBV19
j_gene: TRBJ2-1
d_gene: .
CDR3aa: CASSMSGGGPREQFF
CDR3nt: TGTGCCAGTAGTATGTCCGGTGGCGGGCCCCGGGAGCAGTTCTTC

abundance: once
v_gene: TRBV20-1
j_gene: TRBJ2-1
d_gene: TRBD2
CDR3aa: CSAQNRRLAGAGGPSSYNEQFF
CDR3nt: TGCAGTGCCCAGAATCGAAGACTAGCGGGAGCTGGGGGCCCATCCTCCTACAATGAGCAGTTCTTC

abundance: .
v_gene: TRBV15
j_gene: TRBJ2-6
d_gene: .
CDR3aa: CATSRLRGQRVANVLTF
CDR3nt: TGTGCCACCAGCAGATTGAGGGGTCAGCGGGTGGCCAACGTCCTGACTTTC

abundance: .
v_gene: TRBV12-3/TRBV12-4
j_gene: TRBJ1-6
d_gene: .
CDR3aa: CASGVSYNSPLHF
CDR3nt: TGTGCCTCCGGGGTCTCCTATAATTCACCCCTCCACTTT

abundance: few
v_gene: TRBV7-9
j_gene: TRBJ1-3
d_gene: TRBD1
CDR3aa: CASSLAGTGAGNTIYF
CDR3nt: TGTGCCAGCAGCTTAGCCGGGACAGGGGCTGGAAACACCATATATTTT

abundance: .
v_gene: TRBV7-8
j_gene: TRBJ2-7
d_gene: .
CDR3aa: CASSSRYGTLSPYEQYF
CDR3nt: TGTGCCAGCAGCTCTCGCTACGGGACACTTTCGCCCTACGAGCAGTACTTC

abundance: few
v_gene: TRBV20-1
j_gene: TRBJ1-2
d_gene: .
CDR3aa: CSATPVAYGYTF
CDR3nt: TGCAGTGCTACTCCGGTGGCCTATGGCTACACCTTC

abundance: .
v_gene: TRBV20-1
j_gene: TRBJ1-2
d_gene: .
CDR3aa: CSARGWQNYGYTF
CDR3nt: TGCAGTGCTAGGGGGTGGCAAAACTATGGCTACACCTTC

abundance: .
v_gene: TRBV6-2/TRBV6-3
j_gene: TRBJ1-1
d_gene: .
CDR3aa: CVSSWGPWGNTEAFF
CDR3nt: TGTGTCAGCAGTTGGGGCCCGTGGGGGAACACTGAAGCTTTCTTT

abundance: .
v_gene: TRBV6-2/TRBV6-3
j_gene: TRBJ2-7
d_gene: .
CDR3aa: CASSPTRWNFEQYF
CDR3nt: TGTGCCAGCAGCCCCACAAGGTGGAATTTCGAGCAGTACTTC

abundance: .
v_gene: TRBV6-2/TRBV6-3
j_gene: TRBJ1-5
d_gene: .
CDR3aa: CASRDFDARGQPQHF
CDR3nt: TGTGCCAGCAGAGATTTCGACGCTAGGGGACAGCCCCAGCATTTT